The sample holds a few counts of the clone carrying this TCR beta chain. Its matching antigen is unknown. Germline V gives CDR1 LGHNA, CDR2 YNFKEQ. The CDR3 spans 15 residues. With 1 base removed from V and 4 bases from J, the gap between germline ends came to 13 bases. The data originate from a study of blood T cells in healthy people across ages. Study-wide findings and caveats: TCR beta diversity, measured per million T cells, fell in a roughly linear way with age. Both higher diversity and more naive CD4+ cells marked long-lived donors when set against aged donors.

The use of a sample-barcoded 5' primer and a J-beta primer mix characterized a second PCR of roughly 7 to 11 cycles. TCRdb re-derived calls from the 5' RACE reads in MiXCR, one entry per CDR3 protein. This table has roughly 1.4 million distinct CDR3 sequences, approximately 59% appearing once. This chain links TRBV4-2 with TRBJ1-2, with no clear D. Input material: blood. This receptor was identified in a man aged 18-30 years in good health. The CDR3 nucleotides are TGTGCCAGCAGCCAAGGCGAAGGCCTGGCCTATGGCTACACCTTC. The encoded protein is CASSQGEGLAYGYTF.